The next 28 T cell receptor beta chains were all read from a single sample in a study of T cells after yellow fever vaccination. MiXCR, applied by TCRdb to the 5' RACE reads, yields one record per CDR3 protein. The sample contains a few hundred thousand distinct CDR3 sequences, 18% of which appear only once. The sample in question was PBMCs, obtained before the yellow fever booster vaccination. These receptors were collected from a man aged 18 to 29 who received the YFV17D yellow fever vaccine.

This clonotype has a handful of counts. This chain joins TRBV20-1 and TRBJ1-4; 7 positions agree with TRBD1. CDR1 is DFQATT and CDR2 is SNEGSKA in the germline V gene (reference sequence). This CDR3 region has 16 residues. Unmatched junction bases numbered 16, after V lost 5 bases and J lost 7 bases. The DNA of the CDR3 is TGCAGTGCTTATCCTCTATACCGACAGGGTGGTGAAAAACTGTTTTTT. This translates into CSAYPLYRQGGEKLFF.

The chain employs TRBV20-1 and TRBJ2-5; D unclear. Germline CDR1 reads DFQATT; CDR2 reads SNEGSKA (reference sequence). The CDR3 totals 14 residues. Trimming cost V 0 bases and J 4 bases, with 12 bases left between them. The DNA of the CDR3 is TGCAGTGCTAGAGATCCGGCAGGCGGAGAGACCCAGTACTTC. Translating it yields CSARDPAGGETQYF.

The rearrangement links TRBV20-1 to TRBJ1-1; D is perhaps TRBD1 (6 bases). This CDR3 has 13 amino acids. Germline CDR1 reads DFQATT; CDR2 reads SNEGSKA (reference sequence). The DNA of the CDR3 is TGCAGGGGACTTCAGGGGCCGAACACTGAAGCTTTCTTT. Encoded protein: CRGLQGPNTEAFF.

This clonotype was counted a few times. The chain is built from TRBV11-2 and TRBJ1-4, with no clear D. The CDR3 runs to 13 residues. Germline V gene sequence: CDR1 SGHAT, CDR2 FQNNGV. Trimming took off 3 bases at V and 7 bases at J, with 9 bases between the two ends. CDR3 nucleotide sequence: TGTGCCAGCAGCTTCAGTCACACTGAAAAACTGTTTTTT. Protein: CASSFSHTEKLFF. The whole variable domain, remainder taken from reference TRBV11-2 and TRBJ1-4, is EAGVAQSPRYKIIEKRQSVAFWCNPISGHATLYWYQQILGQGPKLLIQFQNNGVVDDSQLPKDRFSAERLKGVDSTLKIQPAKLEDSAVYLCASSFSHTEKLFFGSGTQLSVL.

V gene TRBV27 combines with J gene TRBJ1-1; 8 nucleotides line up with TRBD1. Germline values: CDR1 MNHEY, CDR2 SMNVEV (reference sequence). The junction had 13 bases not matched to a gene; V was cut back by 6 bases and J by 10 bases. The CDR3 loop spans 14 amino acids. The CDR3 sequence: CASRYLPGQGLAFF. The CDR3, as DNA: TGTGCCAGCAGATATCTCCCTGGACAGGGTCTAGCTTTCTTT.

The chain recombines TRBV7-2 with TRBJ1-2; 8 bases agree with TRBD1. This CDR3 spans 18 amino acids. The J segment lost 4 bases and the V segment lost 5 bases, leaving 18 bases of the junction unmatched. Per germline, CDR1 SGHTA and CDR2 FQGNSA. CDR3 region: CASSEWGDRFIGAYGYTF. For the CDR3, the DNA is TGTGCCAGCAGCGAATGGGGGGACAGGTTTATTGGCGCCTATGGCTACACCTTC.

This clonotype occurred a few times. The CDR3 DNA reads TGCAGTGCTCTCGGACAGGGGAGAAGGGATACGCAGTATTTT. Protein product: CSALGQGRRDTQYF. The chain combines TRBV20-1 with TRBJ2-3, with TRBD1 matching over 9 bases. CDR3 length equals 14 residues. Germline V gene lookup returns CDR1 DFQATT and CDR2 SNEGSKA (reference sequence). V gave up 5 bases and J gave up 6 bases; unmatched junction bases: 9.

This clonotype was seen at least ten times. V usage is TRBV5-5 and J usage is TRBJ1-5; no firm D call. The CDR3 has 13 residues. V dropped 2 bases and J dropped 3 bases, with 6 bases sitting between them. Germline V CDR1 and CDR2: SGHKS, YYEKEE (reference sequence). This CDR3 reads CASSFGVNQPQHF. The CDR3 coding sequence is TGTGCCAGCAGCTTCGGGGTCAATCAGCCCCAGCATTTT.

This chain connects TRBV20-1 to TRBJ1-1; D might be TRBD1 (5 bases). V shed 8 bases and J shed 4 bases, with 14 bases lying between them. This CDR3 has 12 residues. Germline V gives CDR1 DFQATT, CDR2 SNEGSKA (reference sequence). This CDR3 is CSSRQGGTEAFF. The CDR3 nucleotides read TGCAGTAGCAGGCAGGGAGGCACTGAAGCTTTCTTT.

V gene TRBV6-5 combines with J gene TRBJ1-3; D unresolved. V was cut by 2 bases and J by 4 bases, with 6 bases left in between. This CDR3 region has 13 residues. The V gene's germline CDR1 is MNHEY and CDR2 SVGAGI. CDR3 residues: CASSYNAGNTIYF. The CDR3, as DNA: TGTGCCAGCAGTTACAACGCCGGAAACACCATATATTTT.

This clonotype has only a few counts. The chain has TRBV12-3 or TRBV12-4 and TRBJ2-3; D unresolved. CDR3 length: 15 residues. Trimming stripped 3 bases from V and 3 bases from J, with 13 bases between. CDR3 in amino acids: CASSFRGQTTDTQYF. CDR3 nucleotides: TGTGCCAGCAGTTTCCGTGGTCAGACTACAGATACGCAGTATTTT.

A few counts support this clonotype. The chain couples TRBV20-1 to TRBJ1-1; 8 nucleotides align to TRBD1. Germline lookup yields CDR1 DFQATT and CDR2 SNEGSKA (reference sequence). CDR3 size: 14 residues. The trim removed 4 bases at V and 1 base at J, leaving 5 bases unmatched. The CDR3 is CSAKGTGSNTEAFF. The CDR3 nucleotides read TGCAGTGCTAAAGGGACAGGTTCGAACACTGAAGCTTTCTTT.

The rearrangement joins TRBV5-1 to TRBJ1-6; D is undetermined. Germline V gene data show CDR1 as SGHRS and CDR2 as YFSETQ. The CDR3 sequence is 13 residues long. V was trimmed by 0 bases and J by 10 bases, leaving 8 bases between them. In DNA form, the CDR3 reads TGCGCCAGCAGCTTGGCTGGGATCTCACCCCTCCACTTT. Encoded protein: CASSLAGISPLHF.

The chain joins TRBV4-3 to TRBJ2-2; D ambiguous. Germline-derived CDR1 and CDR2 are LGHNA and YSLEER. V lost 0 bases and J 6 bases, leaving 8 bases between the germline ends. The CDR3 consists of 14 residues. CDR3 coding DNA: TGCGCCAGCAGCCAAGACGAGGCCGCCGGGGAGCTGTTTTTT. Its translation: CASSQDEAAGELFF.

This clonotype was found a few times. V is TRBV6-5 and J is TRBJ2-2; TRBD2 agrees at 9 bases. Germline loops: CDR1 MNHEY, CDR2 SVGAGI. The CDR3 covers 20 residues. J was trimmed by 0 bases and V by 0 bases; bases with no gene match: 11. The DNA of the CDR3 is TGTGCCAGCAGTTACTCGATGGGGAGAGCGGGGGGCGCGAACACCGGGGAGCTGTTTTTT. Translating it yields CASSYSMGRAGGANTGELFF.

This clonotype showed up just a few times. V usage is TRBV10-3 and J usage is TRBJ2-7, with D hard to call. Germline CDR1 is ENHRY and CDR2 is SYGVKD. V lost 8 bases to trimming and J lost 0 bases, with 11 bases between them. CDR3 length: 13 residues. The CDR3 DNA reads as TGTGCCATCGCATTCGACCTCTCCTACGAGCAGTACGTC. Protein: CAIAFDLSYEQYV.

The gene calls are TRBV6-5 and TRBJ2-2; D remains ambiguous. CDR1 is MNHEY and CDR2 is SVGAGI in the germline V gene. The CDR3 contains 12 residues. Trimming took off 6 bases at V and 9 bases at J, with 11 bases between the two ends. The chain's CDR3 is CASRTVSRELFF. DNA of the CDR3: TGTGCCAGCAGAACGGTCTCTCGGGAGCTGTTTTTT.

J is TRBJ2-6 and V is TRBV9; 7 positions match TRBD2. CDR1 SGDLS and CDR2 YYNGEE come from the germline V gene. The CDR3 totals 17 residues. V shed 4 bases, J shed 3 bases, and the junction held 10 bases outside the gene matches. CDR3 nucleotide sequence: TGTGCCAGCAGCCCACCGCCGGGGAGGGGTGGGGCCAACGTCCTGACTTTC. It specifies CASSPPPGRGGANVLTF.

The chain has TRBV18 and TRBJ1-2; the D is unclear. This CDR3 has 13 amino acids. The ends were cut back, 2 bases at V and 8 bases at J, with 12 bases in the middle. CDR1 and CDR2 from the germline V gene are KGHSH and LQKENI. For the CDR3, the DNA is TGTGCCAGCTCACCAACCACCTTTGAAGGCTACACCTTC. Translated, it gives CASSPTTFEGYTF.

This clonotype was observed many times. The chain combines TRBV5-1 with TRBJ2-1, with a possible D match to TRBD1 (7 bases). The CDR3 is 16 residues long. V was trimmed by 3 bases and J by 9 bases, leaving 22 bases between them. CDR1 SGHRS and CDR2 YFSETQ come from the germline V gene. CDR3 DNA sequence: TGCGCCAGCAGCTCCGAACCGGGCGGGACAGTCAGTGAGCAGTTCTTC. The encoded protein is CASSSEPGGTVSEQFF.

The CDR3 DNA is TGCAGTGCTAGAGTCTCGGCAGGGAAAGAGACCCAGTACTTC. This codes for CSARVSAGKETQYF. The chain couples TRBV20-1 to TRBJ2-5; D may be TRBD1 (5 bases). Deletions cut 1 base from V and 3 bases from J, with 12 bases between. This CDR3 spans 14 amino acids. Germline values: CDR1 DFQATT, CDR2 SNEGSKA (reference sequence).

This clonotype was observed a few times. J is TRBJ1-5 and V is TRBV7-2; the match to TRBD1 covers 7 bases. Trimming took 3 bases from V and 5 from J; bases not matched to a gene: 1. The CDR3 runs 13 residues. Germline V gives CDR1 SGHTA, CDR2 FQGNSA. DNA for the CDR3: TGTGCCAGCAGCTTGACAGGGTATCAGCCCCAGCATTTT. Its protein is CASSLTGYQPQHF.

The chain is built from TRBV7-9 and TRBJ1-2; TRBD1 might be the D (6 bases). There are 16 residues in the CDR3. Deletions cut 1 base from V and 0 bases from J, with 12 bases between. Per the germline V gene, CDR1 is SEHNR and CDR2 is FQNEAQ (reference sequence). CDR3 DNA: TGTGCCAGCAGCTTAGTTCCCCGGGGGCCTAACTATGGCTACACCTTC. This translates into CASSLVPRGPNYGYTF.

The chain combines TRBV4-1 with TRBJ2-5; TRBD2 matches at 16 bases. The CDR3 is made up of 18 amino acids. V lost 4 bases to trimming and J lost 2 bases; unmatched junction nucleotides: 7. CDR1 is MGHRA and CDR2 is YSYEKL in the germline V gene. CDR3: CASSRNPGLAGGQETQYF. CDR3 sequence (DNA): TGCGCCAGCAGCCGGAACCCGGGACTAGCGGGGGGGCAAGAGACCCAGTACTTC.

The chain links TRBV3-1 to TRBJ1-2, with a weak D call TRBD1 (6 bases). V was cut by 8 bases and J by 2 bases, with 6 bases left in between. The CDR3 contains 11 residues. CDR1 and CDR2 (germline): LGHDT, YNNKEL (reference sequence). This CDR3 reads CASGTNYGYTF. DNA of the CDR3: TGTGCCAGCGGGACAAACTATGGCTACACCTTC.

This chain joins TRBV4-1 and TRBJ1-1, with D perhaps matching TRBD1 (6 bases). Germline V gene lookup returns CDR1 MGHRA and CDR2 YSYEKL. The V and J ends lost 5 bases and 3 bases respectively, with 19 bases between them. CDR3 length: 16 residues. CDR3 residues: CASSEGWGGLDTEAFF. DNA of the CDR3: TGCGCCAGCAGCGAAGGGTGGGGGGGCTTGGACACTGAAGCTTTCTTT.

The J gene is TRBJ1-1, the V gene TRBV7-9; D is uncertain. This CDR3 is built from 15 residues. V was cut by 6 bases and J by 4 bases, with 18 bases left in between. Germline assignment: CDR1 SEHNR and CDR2 FQNEAQ (reference sequence). CDR3 region: CASRVVQPWGTEAFF. The DNA for the CDR3 is TGTGCCAGCAGGGTAGTGCAGCCGTGGGGCACTGAAGCTTTCTTT.

This clonotype was observed a few times. The chain recombines TRBV6-5 with TRBJ1-2, with 10 bases lining up with TRBD1. CDR1 MNHEY and CDR2 SVGAGI come from the germline V gene. The CDR3 is 16 residues long. V gave up 7 bases and J gave up 5 bases; unmatched junction bases: 13. CDR3 nucleotide sequence: TGTGCCAGCAATCCGGGACAGGGGTTCCTCGTTTATGGCTACACCTTC. This sequence encodes CASNPGQGFLVYGYTF.